Listed below are T cell receptor beta chains from one sample, sequenced in a study of OX40 agonist ivuxolimab in advanced cancers. Some clones are missing from TCRdb's copy, which holds only in-frame ones; the method was immunoSEQ multiplex PCR. Altogether about 43,000 clones are present, around 87% being singletons, with the ten largest covering 30% to 45%. The sequencing used CD4+ or CD8+ T cells sorted from blood, collected in a trial of the OX40 agonist ivuxolimab. Receptor source: an adult with an advanced solid tumor such as melanoma, head and neck, liver or kidney cancer. Each CDR3 is given with its conserved first and last residue. Rows give clone size only sometimes, using once, few, many, or a class for an expanded clone.

clone size: .
V gene: TRBV5-1
J gene: TRBJ2-4
CDR3 protein: CASSLGLAGGKNIQYF

clone size: .
V gene: TRBV6-6
J gene: TRBJ1-2
CDR3 protein: CATRVQGGSYTF

clone size: .
V gene: TRBV5-8
J gene: TRBJ2-2
CDR3 protein: CASSRLSGAAGELFF

clone size: .
V gene: TRBV5-4
J gene: TRBJ2-2
CDR3 protein: CASSSREGPGELFF

clone size: .
V gene: TRBV13
J gene: TRBJ2-1
CDR3 protein: CASSPGAGPLSYNEQFF

clone size: once
V gene: TRBV7-9
J gene: TRBJ2-5
CDR3 protein: CASSSPGLKETQYF

clone size: .
V gene: TRBV6-1
J gene: TRBJ1-2
CDR3 protein: CASSTLGGYTF

clone size: .
V gene: TRBV7-8
J gene: TRBJ2-7
CDR3 protein: CASSQGVTGLGYEQYF

clone size: .
V gene: TRBV29-1
J gene: TRBJ2-7
CDR3 protein: CSVSGTSGHEQYF

clone size: .
V gene: TRBV23-1
J gene: TRBJ1-6
CDR3 protein: CASSQRQGRDSKGSYNSPLHF

clone size: .
V gene: TRBV7-8
J gene: TRBJ1-6
CDR3 protein: CASSLEPGWRESPLHF

clone size: .
V gene: TRBV7-3
J gene: TRBJ2-5
CDR3 protein: CASSLNTGRETQYF

clone size: .
V gene: TRBV7-9
J gene: TRBJ2-3
CDR3 protein: CAGSWVSGSVPESTDTQYF

clone size: .
V gene: TRBV2
J gene: TRBJ2-2
CDR3 protein: CASSQDRANTGELFF

clone size: .
V gene: TRBV19
J gene: TRBJ1-6
CDR3 protein: CASKTARTVNSPLHF

clone size: .
V gene: TRBV2
J gene: TRBJ1-3
CDR3 protein: CASRSFSGGNTIYF

clone size: .
V gene: TRBV5-4
J gene: TRBJ2-7
CDR3 protein: CASSIGLVSANEQYF

clone size: .
V gene: TRBV6-6
J gene: TRBJ1-4
CDR3 protein: CASTEAGREEKLFF

clone size: .
V gene: TRBV9
J gene: TRBJ1-2
CDR3 protein: CASSVGGRANYGYTF

clone size: .
V gene: TRBV28
J gene: TRBJ1-6
CDR3 protein: CASSFGMNSPLHF

clone size: .
V gene: TRBV6-1
J gene: TRBJ1-1
CDR3 protein: CASSEGPPDVAFF

clone size: .
V gene: TRBV13
J gene: TRBJ2-1
CDR3 protein: CASSPGTSGGSDEQFF

clone size: .
V gene: TRBV11-2
J gene: TRBJ2-7
CDR3 protein: CASSQFKDEQYF

clone size: .
V gene: TRBV30
J gene: TRBJ2-3
CDR3 protein: CAWSAATAGTQYF

clone size: .
V gene: TRBV18
J gene: TRBJ2-4
CDR3 protein: CASSPDRVEQYF

clone size: .
V gene: TRBV6-1
J gene: TRBJ1-2
CDR3 protein: CASSENRDNGYTF

clone size: .
V gene: TRBV11-2
J gene: TRBJ2-7
CDR3 protein: CASSLEGRLAGETYEQYF

clone size: .
V gene: TRBV6-4
J gene: TRBJ1-3
CDR3 protein: CASRKQGAQGNTIYF

clone size: .
V gene: TRBV2
J gene: TRBJ2-7
CDR3 protein: CASSQTESLSAKQYF

clone size: .
V gene: TRBV15
J gene: TRBJ2-1
CDR3 protein: CATSRALAGYNEQFF

clone size: .
V gene: TRBV7-3
J gene: TRBJ2-1
CDR3 protein: CASSRDEGRHNEQFF

clone size: .
V gene: TRBV6-1
J gene: TRBJ1-2
CDR3 protein: CASSDHYGYTF

clone size: .
V gene: TRBV18
J gene: .
CDR3 protein: CASSRPPTSGFNYEQYF

clone size: .
V gene: TRBV5-1
J gene: TRBJ2-1
CDR3 protein: CASSPRLAGNEQFF

clone size: hyperexpanded
V gene: TRBV7-3
J gene: TRBJ2-1
CDR3 protein: CASSLIQGGGNEQFF

clone size: .
V gene: TRBV6-1
J gene: TRBJ2-5
CDR3 protein: CASRGQGNRETQYF

clone size: once
V gene: TRBV7-3
J gene: TRBJ2-3
CDR3 protein: CASSYGLAFTDTQYF

clone size: .
V gene: TRBV19
J gene: TRBJ1-1
CDR3 protein: CASTLLGTGGRGNTEAFF

clone size: .
V gene: TRBV5-8
J gene: .
CDR3 protein: CASSLSGTTFYEQYF

clone size: .
V gene: TRBV11-1
J gene: TRBJ2-5
CDR3 protein: CASSLGVETQYF

clone size: .
V gene: TRBV19
J gene: TRBJ2-7
CDR3 protein: CASKSETAAYEQYF

clone size: .
V gene: TRBV7-9
J gene: TRBJ1-4
CDR3 protein: CASSLDRFLREKLFF

clone size: .
V gene: TRBV7-2
J gene: TRBJ2-3
CDR3 protein: CASSFWTAYTDTQYF

clone size: .
V gene: TRBV19
J gene: TRBJ2-7
CDR3 protein: CASSTGQGSSYEQYF

clone size: .
V gene: TRBV18
J gene: TRBJ2-1
CDR3 protein: CASSTNNEQFF

clone size: .
V gene: TRBV7-2
J gene: TRBJ2-5
CDR3 protein: CASSETPGLQETQYF

clone size: .
V gene: TRBV18
J gene: TRBJ2-7
CDR3 protein: CASSPPAGGYEQYF

clone size: .
V gene: TRBV5-6
J gene: TRBJ1-1
CDR3 protein: CASSRLGAEAFF

clone size: few
V gene: TRBV6-6
J gene: TRBJ1-2
CDR3 protein: CASSYSSGREGYTF